These 2 T cell receptor beta chains share one sample of origin, sequenced in a study of shared clonotypes between healthy human individuals. Assay used: immunoSEQ multiplex PCR; TCRdb lists only in-frame clones, some missing. The table shows around 700,000 clones, with approximately 79% occurring only once. Source material: memory CD4+ T cells sorted from blood. The subset was: CD45RA-negative fraction. These receptors were obtained from a woman aged 25 to 45 in good health.

This clone is labeled as medium-sized (0.01 to 0.1%). The V gene is TRBV10-2, the J gene TRBJ2-3; D is undetermined. V lost 3 bases and J lost 3, with 10 bases in between. This CDR3 is built from 14 residues. Per germline, CDR1 WSHSY and CDR2 SAAADI. The DNA for the CDR3 is TGCGCCAGCAGTGATCGGAAGGCGACAGATACGCAGTATTTT. This codes for CASSDRKATDTQYF.

This clone showed up just a few times. V usage is TRBV15 and J usage is TRBJ1-2; tentatively, D is TRBD1 (5 bases). Germline assignment: CDR1 LNHNV and CDR2 YYDKDF (reference sequence). The CDR3 length is 13 residues. V lost 1 base and J lost 7, with 10 bases in between. The CDR3 DNA is TGTGCCACCAGCAGAGCCAGGGAGGGTGGCTACACCTTC. This encodes CATSRAREGGYTF.